These 14 T cell receptor beta chains were sequenced from one sample in a study of blood T cells in healthy people across ages. Combining a sample-barcoded 5' primer with a J-beta primer mix, a second PCR ran for 7 to 11 cycles. Using its own MiXCR run on the 5' RACE reads, TCRdb lists one record per CDR3 protein. The sample lists about 800,000 distinct CDR3 sequences, 20% to 30% occurring once. These data were also reused for a study on T cells of mothers and their children.

The source material was blood. The source is a boy younger than 18 in good health.

This chain joins TRBV7-2 and TRBJ2-5; D possibly corresponds to TRBD2 (6 bases). Trimming pared 2 bases from V and 0 bases from J, leaving 7 bases between. CDR3 size: 14 residues. Germline lookup yields CDR1 SGHTA and CDR2 FQGNSA. Written as DNA, the CDR3 is TGTGCCAGCAGCTTAAGGACTAACCAAGAGACCCAGTACTTC. Protein: CASSLRTNQETQYF. The complete variable domain, with remaining parts taken from reference TRBV7-2 and TRBJ2-5, reads GAGVSQSPSNKVTEKGKDVELRCDPISGHTALYWYRQSLGQGLEFLIYFQGNSAPDKSGLPSDRFSAERTGGSVSTLTIQRTQQEDSAVYLCASSLRTNQETQYFGPGTRLLVL.

The chain carries TRBV4-1 and TRBJ2-7, with D tentatively TRBD1 or TRBD2 (5 bases each). Germline V lookup: CDR1 MGHRA, CDR2 YSYEKL. This CDR3 contains 14 residues. The germline V and J ends were trimmed by 1 base and 5 bases, with 12 bases remaining between them. In nucleotides, the CDR3 is TGCGCCAGCAGCCAAGGCCCGAGGGGCCACGAGCAGTACTTC. Its translation: CASSQGPRGHEQYF.

This clonotype turned up a few times. The V call is TRBV6-2 or TRBV6-3, the J call TRBJ2-5; tentatively, D is TRBD2 (5 bases). Per the germline V gene, CDR1 is MNHEY and CDR2 is SVGEGT. Trimming cost V 6 bases and J 3 bases, with 11 bases left between them. CDR3 length equals 13 residues. The DNA for the CDR3 is TGTGCCAGCAGGCCCGGACTTGAAGAGACCCAGTACTTC. Translation: CASRPGLEETQYF.

This rearrangement joins TRBV19 to TRBJ2-1; TRBD1 matches at 10 bases. The trim removed 5 bases at V and 5 bases at J, leaving 6 bases unmatched. The CDR3 spans 15 residues. Germline V CDR1 and CDR2: LNHDA, SQIVND (reference sequence). Written as DNA, the CDR3 is TGTGCCAGTAGTGGCTTAGGGACAGGGGACAATGAGCAGTTCTTC. Translated: CASSGLGTGDNEQFF.

The chain employs TRBV4-1 and TRBJ2-1, with 8 bases lining up with TRBD2. The CDR3 loop spans 18 amino acids. Losses at the gene ends were 0 bases for V and 2 bases for J; bases not matched to a gene: 9. Germline CDR1 MGHRA, CDR2 YSYEKL. The CDR3 here is CASSQDDSGSLTYNEQFF. CDR3 DNA sequence: TGCGCCAGCAGCCAAGATGACAGCGGGAGCCTTACCTACAATGAGCAGTTCTTC.

For the CDR3, the DNA is TGTGCCAGCAGACCCTGGCTAGCGGGGGGAGAGACCCAGTACTTC. Protein: CASRPWLAGGETQYF. The J gene is TRBJ2-5, the V gene TRBV6-1; TRBD2 matches at 11 bases. V was pared by 6 bases and J by 4 bases, with 7 bases of the junction left unmatched. The CDR3 totals 15 residues. Germline CDR1 and CDR2: MNHNS and SASEGT.

A single count supports this clonotype. The V call is TRBV12-3 or TRBV12-4, the J call TRBJ1-1; D ambiguous. The CDR3 runs 14 residues. V was pared by 6 bases and J by 5 bases, with 16 bases between. The CDR3: CASSGLRDGTEAFF. CDR3 coding DNA: TGTGCCAGCAGCGGCCTGAGGGATGGAACTGAAGCTTTCTTT.

This clonotype was seen a handful of times. The rearrangement uses TRBV29-1 and TRBJ2-3; weak D call: TRBD1 (6 bases). The length of the CDR3 is 13 residues. In germline, CDR1 is SQVTM, CDR2 ANQGSEA. For the CDR3, the DNA is TGCGGCCTCATCAGGGGTGTAGGAGATACGCAGTATTTT. This encodes CGLIRGVGDTQYF.

This chain connects TRBV18 to TRBJ2-7; 7 bases agree with TRBD1. CDR1 and CDR2 from the germline V gene are KGHSH and LQKENI. J gave up 3 bases and V 4 bases, and 12 bases lay outside the gene matches. CDR3 length: 16 residues. The CDR3: CASSRDSGWDSYEQYF. In DNA, the CDR3 is TGTGCCAGCTCACGAGATTCTGGATGGGACAGCTACGAGCAGTACTTC.

The sample holds a few counts of this clonotype. The J gene is TRBJ1-4, the V gene TRBV4-1; D is possibly TRBD1 (5 bases). This CDR3 contains 14 residues. With 1 base removed from V and 7 bases from J, the gap between germline ends came to 10 bases. The V gene's germline CDR1 is MGHRA and CDR2 YSYEKL. In DNA, the CDR3 is TGCGCCAGCAGCCAAGTCGGGGCTCGTGAAAAACTGTTTTTT. This gives the protein CASSQVGAREKLFF.

The chain uses TRBV12-3 or TRBV12-4 and TRBJ1-6, with a tentative D call TRBD1 (5 bases). This CDR3 comprises 15 residues. With 5 bases removed from V and 2 bases from J, the gap between germline ends came to 10 bases. CDR3 in amino acids: CASSGRDAYNSPLHF. CDR3 in DNA: TGTGCCAGCAGTGGCCGGGACGCCTATAATTCACCCCTCCACTTT.

This clonotype has a handful of counts. The chain couples TRBV20-1 to TRBJ2-5, with 10 bases fitting TRBD2. The CDR3 has 13 residues. Trimming cost V 6 bases and J 4 bases; bases outside gene matches: 5. Germline V gene sequence: CDR1 DFQATT, CDR2 SNEGSKA (reference sequence). The CDR3 DNA sequence: TGCAGTGCCGAACTAGCGGGGAGAGAGACCCAGTACTTC. Encoded protein: CSAELAGRETQYF.

This clonotype was found a few times. V usage is TRBV5-1 and J usage is TRBJ1-1; D gene uncertain. Trimming removed 3 bases at V and 3 bases at J, with 15 bases between. CDR3 size: 15 residues. The germline CDR1 and CDR2 sequences are SGHRS and YFSETQ. CDR3 in DNA: TGCGCCAGCAGCTGGGGAGCAGAGACCTACACTGAAGCTTTCTTT. Translated, it gives CASSWGAETYTEAFF.

The chain employs TRBV20-1 and TRBJ2-2; tentative D call: TRBD1 (6 bases). Germline values: CDR1 DFQATT, CDR2 SNEGSKA (reference sequence). CDR3 size: 14 residues. The V gene lost 2 bases and the J gene lost 1 base, with 8 bases spanning the gap. The CDR3: CSARPGQNTGELFF. In DNA, the CDR3 is TGCAGTGCTAGACCGGGACAGAACACCGGGGAGCTGTTTTTT.